The clone carrying this TCR beta chain has more than one count but fewer than ten. What it binds is not known. Trimming removed 5 bases at V and 6 bases at J, with 12 bases between. From germline, CDR1 is LNHDA and CDR2 SQIVND (reference sequence). The CDR3 is 13 amino acids. Each of the donors had roughly 10 milliliters of peripheral blood drawn into EDTA-treated Vacutainer tubes. The sample originates from a study of blood T cells in healthy people across ages. Overall study results and limits: Estimated diversity across one million T cells was deemed an underestimate. TCR beta diversity per million T cells fell roughly linearly with age.

The authors ran a second PCR of 7 to 11 cycles using a sample-barcoded 5' primer and a J-beta primer mix. Every sample gave at least 3 million paired-end reads containing CDR3. One entry per CDR3 protein, called by TCRdb with MiXCR from the 5' RACE reads. The sample lists about 720,000 distinct CDR3 sequences, 20% to 25% occurring once. V usage is TRBV19 and J usage is TRBJ2-3; D is uncertain. Sequenced sample: blood. This receptor was obtained from a man between 70 and 80 years old in good health. This CDR3 is CASSPTGSDTQYF. DNA for the CDR3: TGTGCCAGTAGTCCAACGGGCTCCGATACGCAGTATTTT. Supplemented by reference TRBV19 and TRBJ2-3, the full variable domain reads DGGITQSPKYLFRKEGQNVTLSCEQNLNHDAMYWYRQDPGQGLRLIYYSQIVNDFQKGDIAEGYSVSREKKESFPLTVTSAQKNPTAFYLCASSPTGSDTQYFGPGTRLTVL.